This T cell receptor beta chain was captured by sequencing in a study of blood T cell repertoires in COVID-19. This clone has just one count. Using immunoSEQ multiplex PCR, the repertoire was profiled, and TCRdb retains in-frame clones only, with some absent. The sample has about 170,000 clones, 60% to 80% seen once; the top ten hold 2.8%. The CDR3 covers 14 residues. Germline loops: CDR1 SGHNT, CDR2 YENEEA. Losses at the gene ends were 5 bases for V and 6 bases for J; bases not matched to a gene: 10. The gene calls are TRBV11-3 and TRBJ2-7; TRBD1 aligns across 7 bases. The source of this sequence is a man between 65 and 85 years old with acute or convalescent COVID-19. Sequenced: peripheral blood. The CDR3 nucleotides read TGTGCCAGCAGCCGAGATATGACAGGGCGCGAGCAGTACTTC. It is translated as CASSRDMTGREQYF.